This T cell receptor (beta chain) is from a study of T cells in Graves' hyperthyroidism and ophthalmopathy. V gave up 7 bases and J gave up 5 bases; unmatched junction bases: 7. This CDR3 comprises 13 residues. Germline assignment: CDR1 ENHRY and CDR2 SYGVKD. This clonotype came up many times. Amplification of TCR beta CDR3 regions was performed using RNA transcripts as template. Using the HTBI primer set, a first-round RT-PCR was run on the TCR CDR3. TCRdb recomputed calls from the multiplex PCR reads with MiXCR, one row per CDR3 protein. The sample carries about 840,000 distinct CDR3 sequences, 35% to 45% recorded once.

The sequence was collected from a man younger than 30 with Graves' hyperthyroidism. The source material was blood. V is TRBV10-3 and J is TRBJ1-1, with TRBD1 matching over 7 bases. This CDR3 is CAITLDRETEAFF. In DNA, the CDR3 is TGTGCCATCACCCTTGACAGGGAGACTGAAGCTTTCTTT.